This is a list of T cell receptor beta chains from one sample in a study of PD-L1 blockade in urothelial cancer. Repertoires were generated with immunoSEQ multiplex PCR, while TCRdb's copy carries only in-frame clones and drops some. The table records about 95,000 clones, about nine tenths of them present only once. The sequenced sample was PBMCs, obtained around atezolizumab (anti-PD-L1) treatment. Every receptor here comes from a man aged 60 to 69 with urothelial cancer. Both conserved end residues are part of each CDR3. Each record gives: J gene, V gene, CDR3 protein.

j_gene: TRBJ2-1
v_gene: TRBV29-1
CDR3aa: CSVGQGTVNEQFF

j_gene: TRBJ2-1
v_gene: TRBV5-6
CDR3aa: CASSRIAGAYNEQFF

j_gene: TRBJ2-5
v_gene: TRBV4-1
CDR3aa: CASSHSAGLQETQYF

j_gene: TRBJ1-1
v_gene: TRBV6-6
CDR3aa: CASGPGQGIGAFF

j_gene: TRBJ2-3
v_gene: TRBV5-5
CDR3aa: CASSFSTGWTDTQYF

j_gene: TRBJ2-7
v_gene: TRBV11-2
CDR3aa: CASSLAAGDGYEQYF

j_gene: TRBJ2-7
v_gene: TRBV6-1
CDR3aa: CASRGLDPLLDEQYF

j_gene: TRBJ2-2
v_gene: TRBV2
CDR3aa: CASSGGPSTGELFF

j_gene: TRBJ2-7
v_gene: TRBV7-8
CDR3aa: CASSLTGGTYEQYF

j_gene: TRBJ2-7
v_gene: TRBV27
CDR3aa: CASSPRSGLAGGDEQYF

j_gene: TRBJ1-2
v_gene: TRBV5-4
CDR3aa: CASSLGRGTDLGGYTF

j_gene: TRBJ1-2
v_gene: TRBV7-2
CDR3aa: CASSPGQPRLNGYTF

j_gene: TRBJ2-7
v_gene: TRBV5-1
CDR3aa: CASRTGPQSREQYF

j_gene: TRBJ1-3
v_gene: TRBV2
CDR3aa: CASSAYTGPVGNTIYF

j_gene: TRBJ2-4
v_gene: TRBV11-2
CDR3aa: CASSFRENRGEERYF

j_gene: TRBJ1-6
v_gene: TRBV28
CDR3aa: CASSRGRATYNSPLHF

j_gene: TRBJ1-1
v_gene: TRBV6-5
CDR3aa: CASSYSTGYGNTEAFF

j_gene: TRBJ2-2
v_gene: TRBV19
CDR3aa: CASISRGTGELFF

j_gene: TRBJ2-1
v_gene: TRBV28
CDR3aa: CASTPGQGPSEQFF

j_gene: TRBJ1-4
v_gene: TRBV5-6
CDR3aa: CASSTGLDEKLFF

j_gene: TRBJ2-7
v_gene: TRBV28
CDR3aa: CASRGTGGYNEQYF

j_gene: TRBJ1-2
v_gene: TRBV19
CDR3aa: CASSPRVDIYGYTF

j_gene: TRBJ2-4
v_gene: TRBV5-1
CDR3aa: CASSLNSRQAKNIQYF